A selection of T cell receptor beta chains follows, all from one sample in a study of T cell changes during pregnancy in multiple sclerosis. Generated by immunoSEQ multiplex PCR, the TCRdb table keeps only in-frame clones and is missing some. Among roughly 60,000 clones, over 85% were seen once, and the ten largest hold 0.36%. Sequenced material: CD4+ T cells from peripheral blood mononuclear cells, taken before pregnancy. The receptor source for this set is a female donor with multiple sclerosis, enrolled in a pregnancy study. The CDR3 runs from the conserved cysteine through the conserved F or W. The D gene is left open where the match is weak. Clone size, where shown, is once, few, many, or a class for clones that have expanded.

once	TRBD2	TRBJ2-1	TRBV6-5	TGTGCCAGCAGTTACGTCGGGAGGATCAATGAGCAGTTCTTC	CASSYVGRINEQFF
NA	NA	TRBJ2-2	TRBV19	TGTGCCAGCCGAACTGGGACAACGAACACCGGGGAGCTGTTTTTT	CASRTGTTNTGELFF
NA	TRBD1	TRBJ2-1	TRBV19	TGTGCCAGTAGTATGGGACAGGGGCACAATGAGCAGTTCTTC	CASSMGQGHNEQFF
NA	NA	TRBJ2-3	TRBV18	TGTGCCAGCTCACCACGACTTACAGATACGCAGTATTTT	CASSPRLTDTQYF
NA	NA	TRBJ2-1	TRBV27	TGTGCCAGCAGTTTATCTAGCGCGCGTCCGCACCCCTCCTACAATGAGCAGTTCTTC	CASSLSSARPHPSYNEQFF
NA	TRBD1	TRBJ1-1	TRBV25-1	TGTGCCAGCATAGGGACAGGCCCGAAAACTGAAGCTTTCTTT	CASIGTGPKTEAFF
NA	TRBD2	TRBJ2-1	TRBV7-9	TGTGCCAGCAGCTCCCGCGTGGGGCGGGAGACCAATGAGCAGTTCTTC	CASSSRVGRETNEQFF
few	TRBD1	TRBJ1-5	TRBV11-2	TGTGCCAGCAGCCTACAGGGGGCGAATCAGCCCCAGCATTTT	CASSLQGANQPQHF
NA	NA	TRBJ1-5	TRBV18	TGTGCCAGCTCACCGCTTCCATTTAGGGCACAGGAAGGTCAGCCCCAGCATTTT	CASSPLPFRAQEGQPQHF
NA	TRBD1	TRBJ1-1	TRBV28	TGTGCCAGCAGACTGGGACAGAAAGCTTTCTTT	CASRLGQKAFF
NA	TRBD2	TRBJ2-7	TRBV7-3	TGTGCCAGCAGCCTGACTAGCGGGGGCTACGAGCAGTACTTC	CASSLTSGGYEQYF
NA	NA	TRBJ1-1	TRBV7-2	TGTGCCAGCAGTCTGGTGCCAGGGCCACTGAACACTGAAGCTTTCTTT	CASSLVPGPLNTEAFF
NA	TRBD2	TRBJ2-3	TRBV9	TGTGCCAGCAGCGTAGACCCTCGAGCGGGGGGCACAGATACGCAGTATTTT	CASSVDPRAGGTDTQYF
NA	NA	TRBJ2-1	TRBV29-1	TGCAGCGTTTCCGTGACAGGCGCCTACAATGAGCAGTTCTTC	CSVSVTGAYNEQFF
NA	NA	TRBJ1-1	TRBV7-2	TGTGCCAGCAGCTTAGATGCCGGGGATGTGGCTTTCTTT	CASSLDAGDVAFF
once	TRBD2	TRBJ2-7	TRBV28	TGTGCCAGCAGTTTCCGGACTAGCGGGTACTACGAGCAGTACTTC	CASSFRTSGYYEQYF
NA	NA	TRBJ2-2	TRBV7-3	TGTGCCAGCAGCTTACGGGCGGACACACACACCGGGGAGCTGTTTTTT	CASSLRADTHTGELFF
NA	TRBD2	TRBJ2-7	TRBV30	TGTGCCTGGAGTGCGACTAGCGGGTACTACGAGCAGTACTTC	CAWSATSGYYEQYF
NA	NA	TRBJ2-7	TRBV28	TGTGCCAGCAGTTTTGGGACATTGACCTACGAGCAGTACTTC	CASSFGTLTYEQYF
NA	TRBD1	TRBJ2-7	TRBV5-1	TGCGCCAGCAGCGACCAGGGGGCTTCCTACGAGCAGTACTTC	CASSDQGASYEQYF
NA	NA	TRBJ2-4	TRBV25-1	TGTGCCAGCAGTGGGGGTAGGACAGACTTAGCCAAAAACATTCAGTACTTC	CASSGGRTDLAKNIQYF
NA	NA	TRBJ1-3	TRBV28	TGTGCCAGCAGTTTGGGCAGGGCTGGAAACACCATATATTTT	CASSLGRAGNTIYF
NA	NA	TRBJ2-4	TRBV5-1	TGCGCCAGCAGCTTGGCCGGTGTCAAAAACATTCAGTACTTC	CASSLAGVKNIQYF
few	NA	TRBJ1-1	TRBV4-3	TGCGCCAGCAGCCAAGTCGTCACCGGGTCGAACACTGAAGCTTTCTTT	CASSQVVTGSNTEAFF
NA	TRBD2	TRBJ2-7	TRBV11-3	TGTGCCAGCAGCGGGGCCCTTCAGCGGGAAGGGTCCTACGAGCAGTACTTC	CASSGALQREGSYEQYF
once	NA	TRBJ2-3	TRBV25-1	TGTGCCAGCAGTGAATTTGCCCTAACTACGCAGTATTTT	CASSEFALTTQYF
NA	TRBD2	TRBJ2-2	TRBV11-3	TGTGCCAGCAGCTTAGTTTTCTTTCTAGCGGGAGTTACCGGGGAGCTGTTTTTT	CASSLVFFLAGVTGELFF
NA	TRBD2	TRBJ2-3	TRBV9	TGTGCCAGCAGCGTCCGGGACTACAGCACAGATACGCAGTATTTT	CASSVRDYSTDTQYF
NA	TRBD1	TRBJ1-2	TRBV11-2	TGTGCCAGCAGCTTAGCACGGTCAGGGGGTTTTGGCTACACCTTC	CASSLARSGGFGYTF
NA	TRBD1	TRBJ2-1	TRBV27	TGTGCCAGCAGTGTACAGGGGCCAGAGTTCTACAATGAGCAGTTCTTC	CASSVQGPEFYNEQFF
NA	TRBD1	TRBJ2-7	TRBV30	TGTGCCTGGACAAGGGACAGGGGTTTTTACGAGCAGTACTTC	CAWTRDRGFYEQYF
NA	NA	TRBJ2-5	TRBV29-1	TGCAGCGTTGTCCCTCAAGAGACCCAGTACTTC	CSVVPQETQYF
NA	NA	TRBJ2-3	TRBV6-5	TGTGCCAGCAGAACAGGGATAGATACGCAGTATTTT	CASRTGIDTQYF
NA	NA	TRBJ1-5	TRBV19	TGTGCCAGTAGTGAAGACGGCTGGGCAGGGCCCTTTAGCAATCAGCCCCAGCATTTT	CASSEDGWAGPFSNQPQHF
NA	NA	TRBJ2-1	TRBV2	TGTGCCAGCTGGAACATCGGGAAGTTCTTC	CASWNIGKFF
NA	TRBD1	TRBJ2-7	TRBV2	TGTGCCAGCAGGAACTGGGACAGAATCTCCTACGAGCAGTACTTC	CASRNWDRISYEQYF
NA	TRBD2	TRBJ2-1	TRBV11-2	TGTGCCAGCAGCTTTACAGCGGGAGCGTCAGATGAGCAGTTCTTC	CASSFTAGASDEQFF
once	TRBD2	TRBJ2-7	TRBV7-2	TGTGCCAGCAGCTTTGTAACTAGCGGGAAAACTAGCTCCTACGAGCAGTACTTC	CASSFVTSGKTSSYEQYF
NA	NA	TRBJ2-1	TRBV6-5	TGTGCCAGCAGCCGGCTAGGGGGTAACAATGAGCAGTTCTTC	CASSRLGGNNEQFF
NA	TRBD2	TRBJ2-7	TRBV7-9	TGTGCCAGCAGCACTAGCGGGAGGGGGTACGAGCAGTACTTC	CASSTSGRGYEQYF
NA	TRBD1	TRBJ2-4	TRBV6-1	TGTGCCAGCAGTGAGGGACAGGGATTCGAAAACATTCAGTACTTC	CASSEGQGFENIQYF
NA	NA	TRBJ2-7	TRBV19	TGTGCCAGTAGTATGGGGAGAGGGGAGCAGTACTTC	CASSMGRGEQYF
NA	TRBD1	TRBJ2-1	TRBV11-3	TGTGCCAGCAGCCGAATGACAGGGCGGAATGAGCAGTTCTTC	CASSRMTGRNEQFF
once	NA	TRBJ2-1	TRBV5-6	TGTGCCAGCAGCACCCCCGGGGGACTTCCCTACAATGAGCAGTTCTTC	CASSTPGGLPYNEQFF
NA	NA	TRBJ2-2	TRBV19	TGTGCCAGTAGGGGCGGGGTGAACACCGGGGAGCTGTTTTTT	CASRGGVNTGELFF
NA	TRBD1	TRBJ1-1	TRBV28	TGTGCCAGCAGTTCCGACAGGGGGCCGGGAAACACTGAAGCTTTCTTT	CASSSDRGPGNTEAFF
once	NA	TRBJ2-7	TRBV29-1	TGCAGCGCCATCAGCGACTCCTACGAGCAGTACTTC	CSAISDSYEQYF
NA	TRBD2	TRBJ2-5	TRBV7-8	TGTGCCAGCAGCACCGGCGGGAGAGAAGAGACCCAGTACTTC	CASSTGGREETQYF